These 2 T cell receptor beta chains were sequenced from one sample in a study of human thymus T cells. Resections that were taken during corrective heart surgery supplied the thymus tissue. The repertoire was sequenced with immunoSEQ multiplex PCR; TCRdb's copy has only in-frame clones and lacks some. The sample shows about 78,000 clones, approximately 96% of them seen only once. Sequencing was performed on thymus tissue. Every receptor here comes from a boy younger than two with a congenital heart defect but otherwise immunologically healthy.

The chain has TRBV5-1 and TRBJ2-7, with a possible D match to TRBD1 (6 bases). Germline V CDR1 and CDR2: SGHRS, YFSETQ. V lost 4 bases and J lost 4, with 21 bases in between. This CDR3 is 16 amino acids long. DNA of the CDR3: TGCGCCAGCAGCGAAAACTTTCCGGGACAAGCATACGAGCAGTACTTC. Translating gives CASSENFPGQAYEQYF.

The chain is built from TRBV28 and TRBJ2-7; the match to TRBD2 covers 15 bases. Trimming took 4 bases from V and 4 from J; bases not matched to a gene: 14. The CDR3 has 19 residues. CDR1 MDHEN and CDR2 SYDVKM come from the germline V gene. CDR3 sequence (DNA): TGTGCCAGCAGTTCCGGACTAGCGGGAGGGCCACGGGAAACTTACGAGCAGTACTTC. Amino acid sequence: CASSSGLAGGPRETYEQYF.